This T cell receptor (beta chain) was profiled in a study of blood T cell repertoires in COVID-19. Repertoires were generated with immunoSEQ multiplex PCR, while TCRdb's copy carries only in-frame clones and drops some. The profile shows around 150,000 clones, 85% of them singletons. This CDR3 contains 16 residues. Looked up from germline, CDR1 is MDHEN and CDR2 is SYDVKM. The V segment lost 6 bases and the J segment 0 bases; nucleotides outside the gene matches: 7. The sequencing sample was made of peripheral blood. The chain joins TRBV28 to TRBJ1-5; 8 bases are a match to TRBD1. The sequence came from a human donor with acute or convalescent COVID-19. The donor label of this sample is uncertain. This CDR3 reads CASRLGQEYSNQPQHF. CDR3 sequence (DNA): TGTGCCAGCAGGCTGGGACAGGAGTATAGCAATCAGCCCCAGCATTTT.